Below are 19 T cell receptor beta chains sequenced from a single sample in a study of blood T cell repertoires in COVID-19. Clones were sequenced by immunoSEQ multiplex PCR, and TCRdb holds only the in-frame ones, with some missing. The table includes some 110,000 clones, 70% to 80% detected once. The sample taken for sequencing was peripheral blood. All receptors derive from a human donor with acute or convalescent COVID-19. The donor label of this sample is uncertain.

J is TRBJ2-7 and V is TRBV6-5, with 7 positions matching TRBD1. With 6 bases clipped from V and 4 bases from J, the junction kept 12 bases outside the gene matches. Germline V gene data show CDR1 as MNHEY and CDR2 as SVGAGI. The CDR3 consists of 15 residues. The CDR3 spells CASRQRQGLSYEQYF. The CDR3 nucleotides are TGTGCCAGCAGACAAAGACAGGGCCTTTCGTACGAGCAGTACTTC.

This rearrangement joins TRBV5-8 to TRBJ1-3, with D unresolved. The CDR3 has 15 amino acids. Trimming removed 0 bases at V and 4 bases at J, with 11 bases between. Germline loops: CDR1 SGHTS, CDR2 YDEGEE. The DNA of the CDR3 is TGTGCCAGCAGCTTGGGCAGGAAGGCCGGAAACACCATATATTTT. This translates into CASSLGRKAGNTIYF.

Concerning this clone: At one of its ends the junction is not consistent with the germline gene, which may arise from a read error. CDR3 protein: CARSSGTRGGAGTQYF. CDR3 coding DNA: TGCGCCCGCAGCTCGGGGACTCGCGGGGGGGCGGGTACGCAGTATTTT. The V and J genes are TRBV5-1 and TRBJ2-3, with 9 bases that match TRBD2. CDR3 length: 16 amino acids. Germline assignment: CDR1 SGHRS and CDR2 YFSETQ.

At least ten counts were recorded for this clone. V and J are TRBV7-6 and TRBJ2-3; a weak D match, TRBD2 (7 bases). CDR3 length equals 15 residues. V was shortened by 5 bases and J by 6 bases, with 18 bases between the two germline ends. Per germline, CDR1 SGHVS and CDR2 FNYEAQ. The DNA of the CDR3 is TGTGCCAGCAGCCTGGGGGGGGCAAGAGGGGATACGCAGTATTTT. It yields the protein CASSLGGARGDTQYF.

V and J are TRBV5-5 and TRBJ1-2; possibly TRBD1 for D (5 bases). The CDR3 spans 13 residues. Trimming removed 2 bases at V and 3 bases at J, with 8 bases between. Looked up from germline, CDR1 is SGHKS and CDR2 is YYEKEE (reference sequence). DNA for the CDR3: TGTGCCAGCAGCTTCAGGGTCGACTATGGCTACACCTTC. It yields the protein CASSFRVDYGYTF.

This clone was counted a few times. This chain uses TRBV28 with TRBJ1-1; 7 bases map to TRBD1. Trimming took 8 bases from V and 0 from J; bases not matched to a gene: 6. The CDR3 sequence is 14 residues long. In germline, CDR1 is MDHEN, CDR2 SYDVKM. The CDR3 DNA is TGTGCCAGCCAGGGGGTCGGAATGAACACTGAAGCTTTCTTT. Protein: CASQGVGMNTEAFF.

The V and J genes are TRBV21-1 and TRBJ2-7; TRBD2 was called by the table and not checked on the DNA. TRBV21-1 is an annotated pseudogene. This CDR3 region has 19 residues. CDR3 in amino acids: CASSTCAETSGGDSYEQYV. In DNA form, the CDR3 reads TGTGCCAGCAGCACATGCGCCGAGACTAGCGGGGGGGATTCCTACGAGCAGTACGTC.

CDR3 nucleotides: TGTGCCAGCTCACGGGACAAGTATAATTCACCCCTCCACTTT. Its protein is CASSRDKYNSPLHF. V and J are TRBV18 and TRBJ1-6; weak D call: TRBD1 (6 bases). Germline CDR1 and CDR2: KGHSH and LQKENI. The CDR3 extends over 14 amino acids. V dropped 4 bases and J dropped 4 bases, with 8 bases sitting between them.

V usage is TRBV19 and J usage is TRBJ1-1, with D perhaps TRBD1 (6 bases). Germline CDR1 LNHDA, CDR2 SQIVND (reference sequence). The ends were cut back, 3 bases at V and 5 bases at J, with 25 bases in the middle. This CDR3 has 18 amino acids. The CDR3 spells CASSIFSQGASFETEAFF. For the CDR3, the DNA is TGTGCCAGTAGTATCTTTTCACAGGGAGCCTCTTTTGAGACTGAAGCTTTCTTT.

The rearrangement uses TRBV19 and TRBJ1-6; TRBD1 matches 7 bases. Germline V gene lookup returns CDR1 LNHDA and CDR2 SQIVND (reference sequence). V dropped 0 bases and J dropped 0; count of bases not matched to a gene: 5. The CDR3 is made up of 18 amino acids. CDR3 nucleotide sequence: TGTGCCAGTAGTATAGATAAGGACAGGAGCTCCTATAATTCACCCCTCCACTTT. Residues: CASSIDKDRSSYNSPLHF.

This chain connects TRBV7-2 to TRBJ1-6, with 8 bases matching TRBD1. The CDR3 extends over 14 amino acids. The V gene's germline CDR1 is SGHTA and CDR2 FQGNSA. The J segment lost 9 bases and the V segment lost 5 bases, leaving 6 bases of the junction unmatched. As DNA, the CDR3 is TGTGCCAGCAGCACGGACAGGGAGGGTTCACCCCTCCACTTT. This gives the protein CASSTDREGSPLHF.

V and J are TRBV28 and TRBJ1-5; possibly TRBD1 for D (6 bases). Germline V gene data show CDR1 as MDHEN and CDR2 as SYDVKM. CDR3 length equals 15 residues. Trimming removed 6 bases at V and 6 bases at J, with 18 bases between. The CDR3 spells CASRWSQGVFQPQHF. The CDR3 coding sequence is TGTGCCAGCAGGTGGTCACAGGGAGTATTTCAGCCCCAGCATTTT.

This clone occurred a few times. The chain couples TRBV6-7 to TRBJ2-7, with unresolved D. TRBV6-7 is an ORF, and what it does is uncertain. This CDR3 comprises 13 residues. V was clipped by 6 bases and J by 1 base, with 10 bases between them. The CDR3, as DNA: TGTGCCAGCAGCCTCCGGGTTTCCTACGAGCAGTACGTC. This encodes CASSLRVSYEQYV.

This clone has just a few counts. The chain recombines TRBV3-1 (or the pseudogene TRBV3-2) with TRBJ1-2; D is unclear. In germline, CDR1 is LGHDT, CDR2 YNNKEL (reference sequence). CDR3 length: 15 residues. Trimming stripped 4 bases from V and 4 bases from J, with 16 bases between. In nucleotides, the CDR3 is TGTGCCAGCAGCCCTTCCTCGCGGGAAGGCTATGGCTACACCTTC. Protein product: CASSPSSREGYGYTF.

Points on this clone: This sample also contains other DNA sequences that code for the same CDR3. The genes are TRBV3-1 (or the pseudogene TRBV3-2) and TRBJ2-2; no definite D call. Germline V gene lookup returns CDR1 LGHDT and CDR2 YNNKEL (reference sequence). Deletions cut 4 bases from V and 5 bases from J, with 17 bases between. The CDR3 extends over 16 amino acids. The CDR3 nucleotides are TGTGCCAGCAGCCGCACCGGGTCCCGACGAACCGGGGAGCTGTTTTTT. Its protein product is CASSRTGSRRTGELFF.

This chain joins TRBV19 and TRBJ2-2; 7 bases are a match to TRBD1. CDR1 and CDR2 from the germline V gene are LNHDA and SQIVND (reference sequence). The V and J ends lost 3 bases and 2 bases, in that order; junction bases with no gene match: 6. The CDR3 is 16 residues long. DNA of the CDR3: TGTGCCAGTAGTATGCCCGGGACAGTTAACACCGGGGAGCTGTTTTTT. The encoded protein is CASSMPGTVNTGELFF. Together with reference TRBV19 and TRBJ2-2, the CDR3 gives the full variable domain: DGGITQSPKYLFRKEGQNVTLSCEQNLNHDAMYWYRQDPGQGLRLIYYSQIVNDFQKGDIAEGYSVSREKKESFPLTVTSAQKNPTAFYLCASSMPGTVNTGELFFGEGSRLTVL.

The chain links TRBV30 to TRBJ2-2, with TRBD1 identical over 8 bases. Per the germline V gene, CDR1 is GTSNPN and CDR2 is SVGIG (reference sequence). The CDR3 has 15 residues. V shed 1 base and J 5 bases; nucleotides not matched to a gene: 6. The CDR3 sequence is CAWSADRVRTGELFF. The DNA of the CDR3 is TGTGCCTGGAGTGCGGACAGGGTGAGGACCGGGGAGCTGTTTTTT.

The CDR3 reads CASRDLFAPGGYTF. CDR3 nucleotides: TGTGCCAGCAGGGACCTCTTTGCCCCGGGGGGCTACACCTTC. The rearrangement uses TRBV2 and TRBJ1-2; D is unresolved. Trimming left V 6 bases short and J 8 bases short, with 19 bases between. The germline V gene encodes CDR1 SNHLY and CDR2 FYNNEI. CDR3 length equals 14 residues.

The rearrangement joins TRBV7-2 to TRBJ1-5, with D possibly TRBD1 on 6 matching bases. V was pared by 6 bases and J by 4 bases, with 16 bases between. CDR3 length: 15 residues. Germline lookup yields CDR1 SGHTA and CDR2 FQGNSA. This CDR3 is CASRKDGTLNQPQHF. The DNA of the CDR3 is TGTGCCAGCAGAAAGGACGGGACACTTAATCAGCCCCAGCATTTT.